The text below deals with one TCR beta chain. This clonotype has a handful of counts. The antigen this receptor binds is unknown. No base quality values were provided; no much bigger clone lies one nucleotide off. This specimen belongs to a study of T cells after yellow fever vaccination (dated by TCRdb to the late 2010s). Turning to the overall study: The SMART-Seq v4 Ultra Low Input RNA kit was used to prepare libraries from fractions with low cell numbers. To follow T-cell clones before and after both primary and booster YFV17D yellow fever vaccination, bulk TCR alpha and beta repertoires underwent longitudinal sequencing. Two healthy male donors, one aged 18 to 30 and one aged 30 to 40 years, were included in the cohort. Bulk PBMC replicates and cell subsets were isolated from blood drawn at multiple timepoints before and after both primary and secondary immunization.

The treatment or condition tag for this specimen amounts to: live attenuated yellow fever vaccine strain. At each blood-draw timepoint, two biological replicates of bulk PBMCs were obtained. PBMCs were isolated from peripheral blood using a standard Ficoll-Paque protocol. TriZol was used to extract RNA from bulk PBMCs, from CD4 and CD8 fractions, and from dextramer-positive and dextramer-negative fractions. TCR cDNA was synthesized by 5'RACE template switching, through which a universal primer site and unique molecular identifiers were introduced. Priming of cDNA synthesis was performed from both the TCR alpha and TCR beta constant segments. Libraries were amplified in two PCR steps, with sample barcodes and sequencing adapters added in the second step. Sequencing of the libraries was done on either Illumina HiSeq 2500 (2x100 bp) or NovaSeq (2x150 bp). The paper's processing steps were these. MIGEC handled demultiplexing of reads and collapsing into UMI consensus sequences, while MiXCR performed V(D)J alignment. Using edgeR on replicate PBMC samples, clonotypes were called vaccine-responding if FDR was below 0.01 and the log2 fold change was above 5 up to day 15. CD4 or CD8 identity was assigned to each bulk clonotype according to whether the clonotype was present at higher abundance in the sequenced CD4 repertoire or the sequenced CD8 repertoire. Clones were called with MiXCR by TCRdb after fastp trimmed the public reads at Q25, and only in-frame beta chains were retained. Identical CDR3 proteins give one entry, which carries the most common genes and DNA. What appears here as the V and J calls and clone size reflects TCRdb's work, not the paper's. Present in this sample are just under 600,000 distinct CDR3 sequences, less than 15% of which were seen just once. Over 12% of the sample lies in the top ten.

Trimming takes 2 bases from V and 6 bases from J, and the germline ends sit 16 bases apart. Spanning cysteine to phenylalanine, the CDR3 consists of 15 amino acids. Kept here is only the CDR3 DNA, which spans 45 bases and is read in frame from base 1. CDR1 and CDR2 are read off the germline V gene as SGHRS and YFSETQ. Broader findings and caveats from the paper: Computational filtering was needed because FACS-sorted repertoires could contain abundant contaminating clonotypes from the bulk population. Most clones expanded after primary vaccination were re-detected after the booster (about 96% of CD4 and roughly 87% of CD8), suggesting broad memory maintenance. A small fraction of clonotypes appeared in both the CD4 and CD8 compartments, likely as a result of convergent recombination. Because the study included only a couple of donors, the extent to which the findings can be generalized is limited. The secondary T-cell response was found to be weaker but faster than the primary response, with a peak reached on day 5 rather than on day 15.

This clonotype originated in a young man who received the YFV17D yellow fever vaccine. The input for sequencing was PBMCs, taken on the day of the yellow fever booster vaccination. The rearrangement combines TRBV5-1 with TRBJ2-3; TRBD1 is possibly the D segment (6 matching bases). The CDR3: CASSFSRGEVDTQYF. The nucleotide sequence reads TGCGCCAGCAGCTTTAGCAGGGGAGAAGTCGATACGCAGTATTTT. Supplemented by the reference TRBV5-1 and TRBJ2-3 proteins around the CDR3, the complete variable domain is KAGVTQTPRYLIKTRGQQVTLSCSPISGHRSVSWYQQTPGQGLQFLFEYFSETQRNKGNFPGRFSGRQFSNSRSEMNVSTLELGDSALYLCASSFSRGEVDTQYFGPGTRLTVL.